A single count supports the clone carrying this T cell receptor beta chain. This entry is derived from a study of CD8 T cells in Susac syndrome. cDNA came from about 0.51 to 1 ug RNA primed by random hexamers. By means of immunoSEQ multiplex PCR, TCR beta CDR3 spanning 54 Vbeta and 13 Jbeta underwent amplification. MiXCR was run by TCRdb on the immunoSEQ multiplex PCR reads, yielding one entry per CDR3 protein. Among 150,000 to 200,000 distinct CDR3 sequences listed, 94% were seen once. Per germline, CDR1 DFQATT and CDR2 SNEGSKA (reference sequence). CDR3 size: 15 residues. J was trimmed by 6 bases and V by 6 bases; bases with no gene match: 12.

The sequenced sample was CD4+ T cells from PBMCs. The chain joins TRBV20-1 to TRBJ2-1; TRBD2 agrees at 9 bases. This TCR derives from a human donor with multiple sclerosis. The DNA of the CDR3 is TGCAGTGCGGGCAAAGGGCTAGCGGGGCGCAATGAGCAGTTCTTC. Residues: CSAGKGLAGRNEQFF.